One and the same sample provided the 11 T cell receptor beta chains below, sequenced in a study of early T cells in non-severe SARS-CoV-2 infection. In TCRdb, the 5' RACE reads were re-called with MiXCR into one record per CDR3 protein. The sample lists 75,000 to 80,000 distinct CDR3 sequences, about 10% seen once, with 12% in the top ten. The sequencing used whole blood, collected at baseline. These receptors originate from an adult who was a healthcare worker with PCR-confirmed SARS-CoV-2 infection or an uninfected control (not recorded which).

This clonotype was seen a few times. The V call is TRBV10-3, the J call TRBJ2-5, with D possibly being TRBD1 or TRBD2 (6 bases each). The CDR3 runs to 17 residues. The V end lost 3 bases, the J end lost 1 base, and 18 bases lay between the germline ends. Germline V CDR1 and CDR2: ENHRY, SYGVKD. The CDR3 DNA reads TGTGCCATCAGTGAATATGGTAGGGGGGCCCTCCAAGAGACCCAGTACTTC. Its protein is CAISEYGRGALQETQYF.

The table lists this clonotype with many counts. The chain joins TRBV5-1 to TRBJ2-1, with 7 bases identical to TRBD2. This CDR3 has 14 amino acids. V dropped 3 bases and J dropped 3; count of bases not matched to a gene: 3. Germline V lookup: CDR1 SGHRS, CDR2 YFSETQ. The CDR3 sequence: CASSSGLDYNEQFF. CDR3 DNA sequence: TGCGCCAGCAGCTCCGGACTAGACTACAATGAGCAGTTCTTC.

This clonotype appeared many times. J is TRBJ1-1 and V is TRBV12-3 or TRBV12-4; D is ambiguous. CDR3 length equals 11 residues. V was cut by 6 bases and J by 5 bases, with 7 bases left in between. The CDR3 DNA sequence: TGTGCCAGCAGCCAATGGACTGAAGCTTTCTTT. It yields the protein CASSQWTEAFF.

This rearrangement joins TRBV19 to TRBJ2-1; D is possibly TRBD1 or TRBD2 (5 bases each). The CDR3 sequence is 15 residues long. Trimming took off 1 base at V and 3 bases at J, with 10 bases between the two ends. The V gene's germline CDR1 is LNHDA and CDR2 SQIVND (reference sequence). In DNA form, the CDR3 reads TGTGCCAGTAGTATAGGGGGACCCCGCTACAATGAGCAGTTCTTC. Its translation: CASSIGGPRYNEQFF.

The chain has TRBV7-2 and TRBJ2-5; D is ambiguous. This CDR3 has 13 residues. Deletions cut 3 bases from V and 1 base from J, with 6 bases between. Germline values: CDR1 SGHTA, CDR2 FQGNSA. Here the CDR3 reads CASSFHSQETQYF. CDR3 DNA sequence: TGTGCCAGCAGCTTCCACAGCCAAGAGACCCAGTACTTC.

This sequence joins TRBV29-1 and TRBJ2-3; 7 bases are shared with TRBD2. Per germline, CDR1 SQVTM and CDR2 ANQGSEA. This CDR3 contains 11 residues. V trimming: 8 bases; J trimming: 11 bases; junction bases outside the gene matches: 10. The CDR3 DNA is TGCAGCTGTACCTCGGGGGGTGGGCAGTATTTT. This encodes CSCTSGGGQYF.

To note about this clonotype: Mismatch with germline at one junction end may stem from a read error. CDR3 in DNA: TGTGCCAGCAGTGGCCGTAGACAGAACACTGAAGCTCTCTTT. This gives the protein CASSGRRQNTEALF. This chain links TRBV6-1 with TRBJ1-1; D perhaps matches TRBD1 (5 bases). The germline V gene has CDR1 MNHNS and CDR2 SASEGT. The CDR3 is 14 residues long.

This clonotype was counted many times. CDR3 sequence reads: CASSLFKGTEAFF. In DNA form, the CDR3 reads TGTGCCAGCAGCTTATTTAAGGGCACTGAAGCTTTCTTT. The chain has TRBV7-2 and TRBJ1-1; D call uncertain. With 2 bases removed from V and 4 bases from J, the gap between germline ends came to 8 bases. The CDR3 runs to 13 residues. Germline assignment: CDR1 SGHTA and CDR2 FQGNSA.

The chain employs TRBV20-1 and TRBJ2-7, with a weak D call TRBD1 (6 bases). The CDR3 consists of 15 residues. V lost 6 bases and J 2 bases, leaving 20 bases between the germline ends. The germline V gene encodes CDR1 DFQATT and CDR2 SNEGSKA (reference sequence). CDR3 amino acids: CSAEGRQAATYEQYF. The CDR3 DNA reads as TGCAGTGCCGAGGGGAGACAGGCCGCCACCTACGAGCAGTACTTC.

This chain connects TRBV7-9 to TRBJ2-2; D perhaps matches TRBD1 (7 bases). Trimming left V 11 bases short and J 6 bases short, with 10 bases between. The CDR3 has 11 amino acids. Germline CDR1 is SEHNR and CDR2 is FQNEAQ (reference sequence). CDR3 nucleotide sequence: TGTGCCGGAGGGGGCGCCGGGGAGCTGTTTTTT. This sequence encodes CAGGGAGELFF.

The chain uses TRBV6-2 or TRBV6-3 and TRBJ2-2; 8 bases are a match to TRBD2. Germline CDR1 MNHEY, CDR2 SVGEGT. After removal of 2 bases from V and 4 bases from J, the junction contained 3 bases not matched to a gene. CDR3 length: 15 amino acids. CDR3 coding DNA: TGTGCCAGCAGTTACGCCGGGACTAGCACCGGGGAGCTGTTTTTT. This sequence encodes CASSYAGTSTGELFF.